This T cell receptor beta chain was profiled in a study of T cells in Graves' hyperthyroidism and ophthalmopathy. Findings of the study overall: Ophthalmopathy was distinguished from stable hyperthyroidism by 13 V-J signatures. Blood shared most expanded thyroid clonotypes above 0.001.

This clonotype was detected a few times. Its specificity is unknown. In making diagnoses, clinical symptoms, serum thyroxine and TRAb, thyroid ultrasound and orbital computed tomography were all used. Extraction of PBMCs used around 9.6 ml of fresh peripheral blood. Amplified TCR beta CDR3 regions derived from RNA transcripts. With the HTBI primer set, the TCR CDR3 went through a first round of RT-PCR. TCRdb analysed the multiplex PCR reads with MiXCR anew, one entry per CDR3 protein. In the table there are approximately 640,000 distinct CDR3 sequences, approximately 15% of which are singletons. The TCR was taken from a man between 45 and 60 years old with Graves' hyperthyroidism. Sequencing was done on a sample of blood.

The CDR3 reads CATSDRTGAVGNEQFF. Here the CDR3 DNA reads TGTGCCACCAGTGATCGGACAGGGGCAGTTGGGAATGAGCAGTTCTTC. The chain combines TRBV24-1 with TRBJ2-1; 9 bases align to TRBD1. Germline V gene data show CDR1 as KGHDR and CDR2 as SFDVKD. The CDR3 runs to 16 residues. V was clipped by 3 bases and J by 7 bases; unmatched bases: 9.